The T cell receptor beta chain described here comes from a study of graft-versus-host responses after intestinal transplantation. Study summary: Multivisceral, liver-intestinal, or isolated intestinal transplants were received by the recipients.

Profiling relied on immunoSEQ multiplex PCR, and the TCRdb table lists in-frame clones only, not all of them. Counted here are nearly 100,000 clones, 75% to 95% occurring once; the ten biggest clones make up more than 15%. Study results and caveats: GvH clone levels peaked in circulation, and this peak was associated with early post-transplant HvG declines. Allografts carried high graft-versus-host to host-versus-graft clonal ratios in patients having graft-donor T cell macrochimerism.

This clone was detected only a few times. Its antigen is unknown. Deletions cut 4 bases from V and 8 bases from J, with 14 bases between. Looked up from germline, CDR1 is ENHRY and CDR2 is SYGVKD. This CDR3 region has 13 residues. Sequencing used PBMCs, obtained around 68 weeks after intestinal transplant. This chain uses TRBV10-3 with TRBJ1-2; weak D call: TRBD1 (5 bases). The sequence came from a human patient who received an intestinal transplant, so some T cells may come from the graft donor. Here the CDR3 reads CAISAPGVGGYTF. Written as DNA, the CDR3 is TGTGCCATCAGTGCACCGGGGGTCGGAGGCTACACCTTC.